The rows below give T cell receptor beta chains drawn from one sample of a study of blood T cell repertoires in COVID-19. The assay was immunoSEQ multiplex PCR, and TCRdb's table has in-frame clones only and misses some. This sample yields some 300,000 clones, of which around 89% are seen a single time; roughly 6.1% belongs to the top ten. Material for sequencing was peripheral blood. These receptors originate from a woman in her forties or fifties with COVID-19, enrolled during active disease. The CDR3 runs from the conserved cysteine through the conserved F or W. A D gene is named only where the DNA matches it firmly. Not every row has a clone size; where given, it reads once, few, many or a size class.

d_call clone_size j_call v_call cdr3_nt cdr3_aa
TRBD1 - TRBJ1-2 TRBV6-4 TGTGCCAGCAGTGACTCGATGGACAGGGGGCTTGGCTACACCTTC CASSDSMDRGLGYTF
TRBD1 once TRBJ1-2 TRBV28 TGTGCCAGCAGTTTAGCCAGGACAGGCATTAATGGCTACACCTTC CASSLARTGINGYTF
- - TRBJ2-3 TRBV19 TGTGCCAGTAGTATCACCTACACAGATACGCAGTATTTT CASSITYTDTQYF
- once TRBJ2-3 TRBV7-8 TGTGCCAGCACCCTCACAGATACGCAGTATTTT CASTLTDTQYF
- - TRBJ2-7 TRBV5-6 TGTGCCAGCAGCTTGGACAGGGTCACCTACGAGCAGTACTTC CASSLDRVTYEQYF
- once TRBJ1-2 TRBV6-4 TGTGCCAGCAGTGACTCTGGGAAGGGAGGTGGCTACACCTTC CASSDSGKGGGYTF
- - TRBJ1-1 TRBV7-9 TGTGCCAGCAGCCCCTCGGGGGTAGGGGACACTGAAGCTTTCTTT CASSPSGVGDTEAFF
TRBD1 - TRBJ1-1 TRBV7-9 TGTGCCAGCAGCTTAGTCTTCCAGGGGGTAATGAACACTGAAGCTTTCTTT CASSLVFQGVMNTEAFF
- few TRBJ1-1 TRBV29-1 TGCAGCTCTGAGGCGAACACTGAAGCTTTCTTT CSSEANTEAFF
TRBD2 - TRBJ2-7 TRBV11-2 TGTGCCAGCAGCCCGACTAGCGGGAGGAACTACGAGCAGTACTTC CASSPTSGRNYEQYF
TRBD1 - TRBJ2-7 TRBV7-6 TGTGCCAGCAGCCCCCGGACAGGGATCGCCTACGAGCAGTACTTC CASSPRTGIAYEQYF
- - TRBJ2-1 TRBV7-3 TGTGCCAGCAGCTTAGGAGCGGGCGCTTACAATGAGCAGTTCTTC CASSLGAGAYNEQFF
TRBD1 - TRBJ1-1 TRBV2 TGTGCCAGCAACGGACAGGGGTTCACTGAAGCTTTCTTT CASNGQGFTEAFF
- - TRBJ1-2 TRBV3-1/TRBV3-2 TGTGCCAGCAGCCAAGCGGGTGGGAGGGCCTATGGCTACACCTTC CASSQAGGRAYGYTF
TRBD1 - TRBJ2-4 TRBV19 TGTGCCAGTAGTTCCCTGGACAGGGGAAACATTCAGTACTTC CASSSLDRGNIQYF
- - TRBJ1-1 TRBV12-5 TGTGCTAGTGGTCCCTCCGGGACACAAAACACTGAAGCTTTCTTT CASGPSGTQNTEAFF
- - TRBJ1-1 TRBV18 TGTGCCAGCTCTCAGAACTGGGGGGGGAGTGAAGCTTTCTTT CASSQNWGGSEAFF
- - TRBJ1-2 TRBV4-1 TGCGCCAGCAGCCAGACACAGGGAGCTAACTATGGCTACACCTTC CASSQTQGANYGYTF
- - TRBJ1-2 TRBV29-1 TGCAGCGTTGGAACAGAGAACTATGGCTACACCTTC CSVGTENYGYTF
TRBD2 - TRBJ2-1 TRBV7-7 TGTGCCAGCAGCAAACTAGCGGGAGGTACCAATGAGCAGTTCTTC CASSKLAGGTNEQFF
- - TRBJ1-4 TRBV7-8 TGTGCCAGCAGCCTACAGGGCGGGCGAGAAAAACTGTTTTTT CASSLQGGREKLFF
- - TRBJ1-5 TRBV5-6 TGTGCCAGCAGCTTGGTAGGGGACAATCAGCCCCAGCATTTT CASSLVGDNQPQHF
- - TRBJ2-3 TRBV30 TGTGCCTGGAGTGTACTCGCTCATACGCAGTATTTT CAWSVLAHTQYF
- - TRBJ1-6 TRBV7-8 TGTGCCAGCAGCTTAGGTACAGGTTATAATTCACCCCTCCACTTT CASSLGTGYNSPLHF
- - TRBJ2-1 TRBV27 TGTGCCAGCAGTTACCGGGACACCTACAATGAGCAGTTCTTC CASSYRDTYNEQFF
- - TRBJ1-2 TRBV19 TGTGCCAGTAGTATCCGACAAACAGGTACACTTAACTATGGCTACACCTTC CASSIRQTGTLNYGYTF
TRBD1 few TRBJ1-2 TRBV4-1 TGCGCCAGCAGCCTTCCGCCGGGACAGGGCCTTACAGCTGGCTACACCTTC CASSLPPGQGLTAGYTF
TRBD2 - TRBJ2-2 TRBV29-1 TGCAGCGGACTAGCGAGGAACACCGGGGAGCTGTTTTTT CSGLARNTGELFF
- once TRBJ1-1 TRBV7-3 TGTGCCAGCAGCTTATCGCAAGCGAACACTGAAGCTTTCTTT CASSLSQANTEAFF
- - TRBJ1-5 TRBV19 TGTGCCAGTAGATTCGAGGCCAATCAGCCCCAGCATTTT CASRFEANQPQHF
TRBD2 - TRBJ2-1 TRBV19 TGTGCCAGTAGTATCGGACTAGCGGGACCTGAGCAGTTCTTC CASSIGLAGPEQFF
TRBD2 - TRBJ2-3 TRBV19 TGTGCCAGTAGAATGAGCGGGAGCTCAGATACGCAGTATTTT CASRMSGSSDTQYF
TRBD2 - TRBJ2-7 TRBV27 TGTGCCAGCAGTTCGGGACTAGCGGGAGGTAGCGAGCAGTACTTC CASSSGLAGGSEQYF
- few TRBJ2-3 TRBV7-9 TGTGCCAGCAGCTTAGCGGCTAGCGCCACAGATACGCAGTATTTT CASSLAASATDTQYF
- - TRBJ2-2 TRBV5-1 TGCGCCAGCAGCTTGGTGGGCAGAACGAACACCGGGGAGCTGTTTTTT CASSLVGRTNTGELFF
- - TRBJ1-1 TRBV19 TGTGCCAGTAGTATATCCCCCTCCCCGAACACTGAAGCTTTCTTT CASSISPSPNTEAFF
TRBD2 - TRBJ2-5 TRBV24-1 TGTGCCACCAGTGACCCGAGACCCGGGACTAGTCAAGAGACCCAGTACTTC CATSDPRPGTSQETQYF
TRBD1 - TRBJ2-2 TRBV3-1/TRBV3-2 TGTGCCAGCAGCCCAAGGACAGGGATCACCGGGGAGCTGTTTTTT CASSPRTGITGELFF
TRBD2 - TRBJ2-1 TRBV11-2 TGTGCCAGCAGCTTAACTAGCGGGAGCTTGGTCAATGAGCAGTTCTTC CASSLTSGSLVNEQFF
- - TRBJ1-1 TRBV3-1/TRBV3-2 TGTGCCAGCAGCCAAGAAGGCCGGGAGAACACTGAAGCTTTCTTT CASSQEGRENTEAFF
TRBD2 - TRBJ2-1 TRBV29-1 TGCAGCGCTATACCCGCGGGAGGGGTCTACAATGAGCAGTTCTTC CSAIPAGGVYNEQFF
- - TRBJ1-2 TRBV19 TGTGCCAGTAGTATAGACGGACTGCGGTCCTATGGCTACACCTTC CASSIDGLRSYGYTF
TRBD1 few TRBJ1-4 TRBV4-2 TGTGCCAGCAACAGACAACAGGGGGGACCTAATGAAAAACTGTTTTTT CASNRQQGGPNEKLFF
- - TRBJ2-3 TRBV6-5 TGTGCCAGCAACTCGTTAGCTGGGAGCACAGATACGCAGTATTTT CASNSLAGSTDTQYF
TRBD1 few TRBJ1-5 TRBV15 TGTGCCACCAGCAGGAGACAGGGGATTTTCAATCAGCCCCAGCATTTT CATSRRQGIFNQPQHF
TRBD1 few TRBJ1-2 TRBV5-4 TGTGCCAGCAGCCCTGGACAGGGGTTTGGCTACACCTTC CASSPGQGFGYTF
TRBD1 - TRBJ2-7 TRBV28 TGTGCCAGCAGTCGGACAGGGACCTACGAGCAGTACTTC CASSRTGTYEQYF
- once TRBJ2-5 TRBV6-5 TGTGCCAGCAGGCCCGGGTTCCAAGAGACCCAGTACTTC CASRPGFQETQYF
TRBD1 - TRBJ1-1 TRBV18 TGTGCCAGCTCACCTCAAACAGGGGGCCTGGGCGAAACTGAAGCTTTCTTT CASSPQTGGLGETEAFF